These 29 T cell receptor beta chains originate from one sample sequenced in a study of cytomegalovirus exposure and HLA in healthy donors. The primer mix had 60 Vbeta and 13 Jbeta primers. Profiling relied on immunoSEQ multiplex PCR, and the TCRdb table lists in-frame clones only, not all of them. Here the sample spans 60,000 or so clones, more than 70% being singletons. Sequences were obtained from PBMCs. Receptors were obtained from a man aged 30 to 39 in good health and CMV-seropositive.

The CDR3 coding sequence is TGTGCCAGCAGCCCCGGGACAGGGATGAACGAGCAGTACTTC. Translation: CASSPGTGMNEQYF. This chain connects TRBV7-2 to TRBJ2-7; 9 bases agree with TRBD1. This CDR3 contains 14 residues. The junction had 7 bases not matched to a gene; V was cut back by 5 bases and J by 5 bases. Germline V gene sequence: CDR1 SGHTA, CDR2 FQGNSA.

Only a few counts were recorded for this clone. V gene TRBV5-4 combines with J gene TRBJ1-1; the D is unclear. The CDR3 consists of 13 residues. The V end lost 0 bases, the J end lost 5 bases, and 8 bases lay between the germline ends. Germline V CDR1 and CDR2: SGHNT, YYREEE (reference sequence). In nucleotides, the CDR3 is TGTGCCAGCAGCTTGGGTAGATGGACTGAAGCTTTCTTT. It is translated as CASSLGRWTEAFF.

The chain combines TRBV6-5 with TRBJ2-7, with D perhaps TRBD1 (6 bases). The CDR3 loop spans 14 amino acids. The germline V and J ends were trimmed by 7 bases and 0 bases, with 13 bases remaining between them. CDR1 is MNHEY, CDR2 SVGAGI, per germline. The chain's CDR3 is CASIQDRYSYEQYF. The CDR3 coding sequence is TGTGCCAGCATTCAGGACAGATACTCCTACGAGCAGTACTTC.

V usage is TRBV6-5 and J usage is TRBJ1-1, with D perhaps matching TRBD1 (6 bases). CDR1 is MNHEY and CDR2 is SVGAGI in the germline V gene. The CDR3 is made up of 15 amino acids. V lost 5 bases to trimming and J lost 1 base, with 14 bases between them. CDR3: CASSTSGHQNTEAFF. In nucleotides, the CDR3 is TGTGCCAGCAGTACCTCGGGACACCAGAACACTGAAGCTTTCTTT.

The CDR3 region is CASRPGGETQYF. CDR3 DNA: TGTGCCAGCAGACCAGGAGGAGAGACCCAGTACTTC. The gene calls are TRBV6-5 and TRBJ2-5; D perhaps matches TRBD2 (5 bases). Looked up from germline, CDR1 is MNHEY and CDR2 is SVGAGI. Trimming left V 6 bases short and J 4 bases short, with 9 bases between. CDR3 length equals 12 residues.

In its sample, this clone was seen a few times. The V gene is TRBV5-8, the J gene TRBJ2-7; tentatively, D is TRBD1 (6 bases). The CDR3 spans 15 residues. V lost 0 bases to trimming and J lost 2 bases, with 12 bases between them. Germline V gene lookup returns CDR1 SGHTS and CDR2 YDEGEE. As DNA, the CDR3 is TGTGCCAGCAGCTTGGGGTCAGGGGATGCCTACGAGCAGTACTTC. It translates to CASSLGSGDAYEQYF.

This rearrangement joins TRBV19 to TRBJ1-2, with D possibly matching TRBD1 (6 bases). The germline V and J ends were trimmed by 3 bases and 1 base, with 18 bases remaining between them. Germline values: CDR1 LNHDA, CDR2 SQIVND (reference sequence). The CDR3 spans 17 residues. The CDR3 spells CASSIIMRGPGNYGYTF. The CDR3 nucleotides are TGTGCCAGTAGTATTATCATGCGGGGGCCAGGTAACTATGGCTACACCTTC.

This clone turned up a few times. The chain is built from TRBV19 and TRBJ1-4; D gene uncertain. The germline gives CDR1 LNHDA, CDR2 SQIVND (reference sequence). Trimming took off 6 bases at V and 0 bases at J, with 17 bases between the two ends. The CDR3 covers 17 residues. CDR3: CASRNPHRRTTNEKLFF. In DNA, the CDR3 is TGTGCCAGTAGAAACCCTCATCGCAGGACAACTAATGAAAAACTGTTTTTT.

The J gene is TRBJ2-1, the V gene TRBV6-1; no firm D call. The CDR3 loop spans 13 amino acids. Germline V gives CDR1 MNHNS, CDR2 SASEGT. V gave up 2 bases and J gave up 9 bases, with 11 bases separating them. The CDR3 DNA follows: TGTGCCAGCAGTGAATCAGATCCCAGTGAGCAGTTCTTC. Its translation: CASSESDPSEQFF.

The rearrangement links TRBV6-5 to TRBJ1-2; D remains unclear. In germline, CDR1 is MNHEY, CDR2 SVGAGI. The V gene lost 4 bases and the J gene lost 7 bases, with 7 bases spanning the gap. The CDR3 has 11 residues. DNA for the CDR3: TGTGCCAGCAGTTCCTCCTCTGGCTACACCTTC. This codes for CASSSSSGYTF.

This clone showed up just once. The chain couples TRBV6-5 to TRBJ2-7; D is perhaps TRBD1 (6 bases). Germline CDR1 MNHEY, CDR2 SVGAGI. Between the trimmed V and J ends, which lost 6 bases and 3 bases, there was a span of 12 bases. This CDR3 is built from 13 residues. For the CDR3, the DNA is TGTGCCAGCAGATCGGACAGATTCTACGAGCAGTACTTC. It encodes CASRSDRFYEQYF.

The chain carries TRBV11-3 and TRBJ2-5, with unresolved D. The DNA matches TRBJ2-7 better at its end, which makes the J call doubtful. Germline lookup yields CDR1 SGHNT and CDR2 YENEEA. This CDR3 has 13 residues. This chain's CDR3 is CASSLNYQNEQYF. The CDR3 coding sequence is TGTGCCAGCAGCTTGAACTACCAGAACGAGCAGTACTTC.

CDR3 region: CASSPDLGSYEQYF. CDR3 coding DNA: TGTGCCAGCAGCCCGGACTTGGGATCCTACGAGCAGTACTTC. The genes are TRBV28 and TRBJ2-7; tentative D call: TRBD2 (5 bases). This CDR3 has 14 residues. V lost 6 bases and J 1 base, leaving 13 bases between the germline ends. Germline V gene data show CDR1 as MDHEN and CDR2 as SYDVKM.

The rearrangement joins TRBV27 to TRBJ2-5; D not certain. The J call may be in error: the DNA end matches TRBJ2-7 better. CDR1 and CDR2 (germline): MNHEY, SMNVEV (reference sequence). CDR3 size: 15 residues. In DNA, the CDR3 is TGTGCCAGCAGTTTAATGGCGGCCCATACCTACGAGCAGTACTTC. It encodes CASSLMAAHTYEQYF.

The V gene is TRBV14, the J gene TRBJ1-3; the D gene is possibly TRBD1 (6 bases). Germline values: CDR1 SGHDN, CDR2 FVKESK. The CDR3 spans 15 residues. Trimming stripped 1 base from V and 2 bases from J, with 9 bases between. As DNA, the CDR3 is TGTGCCAGCAGCCAAGTGGACAGAACTGGAAACACCATATATTTT. Its protein is CASSQVDRTGNTIYF.

The J gene is TRBJ2-1, the V gene TRBV4-2; 13 bases are shared with TRBD2. V was clipped by 7 bases and J by 0 bases; unmatched bases: 3. The V gene's germline CDR1 is LGHNA and CDR2 YNFKEQ. CDR3 size: 16 residues. This CDR3 reads CASTRTSGSSYNEQFF. DNA for the CDR3: TGTGCCAGCACTAGGACTAGCGGGAGCTCCTACAATGAGCAGTTCTTC.

The chain links TRBV4-1 to TRBJ2-2, with 9 bases that match TRBD1. This CDR3 has 15 amino acids. The germline V gene has CDR1 MGHRA and CDR2 YSYEKL. Trimming cost V 5 bases and J 4 bases; bases outside gene matches: 5. The CDR3 DNA sequence: TGCGCCAGCAGCTCTCACAGGGGGCCCACCGGGGAGCTGTTTTTT. Translated, it gives CASSSHRGPTGELFF.

This clone was found a few times. V and J are TRBV6-4 and TRBJ2-3; TRBD2 aligns across 16 bases. The V segment lost 3 bases and the J segment 4 bases; nucleotides outside the gene matches: 1. Germline CDR1 MRHNA, CDR2 SNTAGT. CDR3 length: 16 amino acids. The CDR3 is CASSEGLAGGPDTQYF. The CDR3 DNA follows: TGTGCCAGCAGTGAGGGACTAGCGGGAGGGCCAGATACGCAGTATTTT.

The V call is TRBV27, the J call TRBJ2-3; D is unresolved. Trimming removed 6 bases at V and 7 bases at J, with 26 bases between. The CDR3 runs 17 residues. Germline V lookup: CDR1 MNHEY, CDR2 SMNVEV (reference sequence). The CDR3 bases are TGTGCCAGCAGCGAATTGGCCTTTGGCCCCCTGGAGAATACGCAGTATTTT. Encoded protein: CASSELAFGPLENTQYF.

The count of this clone is one. The CDR3 region has the DNA TGTGCCAGCAGCCCGGGACAGGAGGATACGCAGTATTTT. This sequence encodes CASSPGQEDTQYF. The chain couples TRBV7-2 to TRBJ2-3; 8 bases line up with TRBD1. J lost 6 bases, V lost 5 bases, and 4 bases had no gene match. CDR3 length: 13 amino acids. The germline V gene has CDR1 SGHTA and CDR2 FQGNSA.

The gene calls are TRBV5-4 and TRBJ2-5; no reliable D call. Germline V gene lookup returns CDR1 SGHNT and CDR2 YYREEE (reference sequence). The V end was cut by 2 bases, the J end by 1 base, with 21 bases between. The CDR3 consists of 18 residues. The CDR3 coding sequence is TGTGCCAGCAGCTTAACCTGGGCAGGCGTCTTCGGCCAAGAGACCCAGTACTTC. It specifies CASSLTWAGVFGQETQYF.

J is TRBJ2-5 and V is TRBV7-8; no clear D. Germline loops: CDR1 SGHVS, CDR2 FQNEAQ. Between the trimmed V and J ends, which lost 4 bases and 2 bases, there was a span of 11 bases. This CDR3 has 14 amino acids. CDR3 protein: CASSSWARQETQYF. The CDR3, as DNA: TGTGCCAGCAGCTCTTGGGCCCGGCAAGAGACCCAGTACTTC.

The rearrangement joins TRBV12-5 to TRBJ1-2; 9 bases map to TRBD1. V shed 4 bases and J 2 bases; nucleotides not matched to a gene: 2. Germline lookup yields CDR1 LGHNT and CDR2 FRNRAP. The CDR3 is 14 residues long. CDR3 in DNA: TGTGCTAGTGGTTCGGGGACAGGGAACTATGGCTACACCTTC. The encoded protein is CASGSGTGNYGYTF.

The V call is TRBV7-8, the J call TRBJ2-7; a weak D match, TRBD2 (5 bases). In germline, CDR1 is SGHVS, CDR2 FQNEAQ. V was trimmed by 5 bases and J by 4 bases, leaving 15 bases between them. The CDR3 runs to 14 residues. CDR3 sequence (DNA): TGTGCCAGCAGCCGGGGAACCCTAGATTACGAGCAGTACTTC. Its translation is CASSRGTLDYEQYF. Variable domain in full (rest from reference TRBV7-8 and TRBJ2-7): GAGVSQSPRYKVAKRGQDVALRCDPISGHVSLFWYQQALGQGPEFLTYFQNEAQLDKSGLPSDRFFAERPEGSVSTLKIQRTQQEDSAVYLCASSRGTLDYEQYFGPGTRLTVT.

This clone was detected only a few times. The chain links TRBV6-5 to TRBJ2-7, with TRBD1 as a possible D gene (6 bases). V lost 2 bases and J lost 3, with 11 bases in between. The CDR3 length is 14 residues. CDR1 is MNHEY and CDR2 is SVGAGI in the germline V gene. As DNA, the CDR3 is TGTGCCAGCAGTTACGGGGGCTACTACTACGAGCAGTACTTC. Its translation: CASSYGGYYYEQYF.

The J gene is TRBJ2-3, the V gene TRBV7-2; D possibly corresponds to TRBD2 (5 bases). Germline CDR1 reads SGHTA; CDR2 reads FQGNSA. The CDR3 has 16 amino acids. Trimming removed 0 bases at V and 4 bases at J, with 14 bases between. CDR3 sequence: CASSLASGIGADTQYF. In DNA form, the CDR3 reads TGTGCCAGCAGCTTAGCTTCGGGAATAGGCGCAGATACGCAGTATTTT.

V usage is TRBV10-3 and J usage is TRBJ1-2, with TRBD1 identical over 8 bases. The CDR3 runs to 14 residues. The germline V gene has CDR1 ENHRY and CDR2 SYGVKD. With 3 bases clipped from V and 12 bases from J, the junction kept 12 bases outside the gene matches. CDR3 region: CAISEQGVRRGHTF. CDR3 nucleotides: TGTGCCATCAGTGAACAGGGGGTGAGACGCGGCCACACCTTC.

The chain employs TRBV5-8 and TRBJ1-4; 8 bases agree with TRBD1. V trimming: 4 bases; J trimming: 7 bases; junction bases outside the gene matches: 6. CDR1 is SGHTS, CDR2 YDEGEE, per germline. The CDR3 runs 14 residues. CDR3 DNA sequence: TGTGCCAGCAGCCCCCGACAGGGGCGTGAAAAACTGTTTTTT. Protein sequence: CASSPRQGREKLFF.

This clone was seen a single time. This chain uses TRBV5-1 with TRBJ2-3; 11 nucleotides align to TRBD2. CDR3 size: 16 residues. Germline-derived CDR1 and CDR2 are SGHRS and YFSETQ. V was pared by 0 bases and J by 3 bases, with 3 bases of the junction left unmatched. CDR3 region: CASSLATSGRTDTQYF. The CDR3 DNA reads TGCGCCAGCAGCTTGGCCACTAGCGGGAGAACAGATACGCAGTATTTT. The whole variable domain, remainder taken from reference TRBV5-1 and TRBJ2-3, is KAGVTQTPRYLIKTRGQQVTLSCSPISGHRSVSWYQQTPGQGLQFLFEYFSETQRNKGNFPGRFSGRQFSNSRSEMNVSTLELGDSALYLCASSLATSGRTDTQYFGPGTRLTVL.